The next 13 T cell receptor beta chains were all read from a single sample in a study of CXCR3-negative and CXCR3-positive naive CD8 T cells. Via 5' RACE with UMI labels, TRB cDNA libraries were prepared. From its re-call of the 5' RACE reads, TCRdb lists each CDR3 protein once, without DNA. The sample's table shows some 67,000 distinct CDR3 sequences. Sequenced material: naive CXCR3- CD8+ T cells from blood. Sample subset: CD45RO-CCR7+CD27+CD95- naive CD8+ T cells lacking CXCR3 (TNR3-). The receptors come from a human donor in good health. Some clones in this sample may be carry-over from other donors' samples.

V is TRBV12-3 or TRBV12-4 and J is TRBJ2-3; TCRdb designates TRBD2, a call that cannot be tested without DNA. The CDR3 runs to 14 residues. The CDR3 sequence: CASAGGPGTDTQYF.

This chain connects TRBV9 to TRBJ2-5; checking the TCRdb D call of TRBD1 is not possible without DNA. Germline V gene lookup returns CDR1 SGDLS and CDR2 YYNGEE. The CDR3 spans 14 residues. CDR3 region: CASSAWTGQETQYF. Complete variable domain (other parts from reference TRBV9 and TRBJ2-5): DSGVTQTPKHLITATGQRVTLRCSPRSGDLSVYWYQQSLDQGLQFLIQYYNGEERAKGNILERFSAQQFPDLHSELNLSSLELGDSALYFCASSAWTGQETQYFGPGTRLLVL.

This sequence joins TRBV29-1 and TRBJ1-2; the D call from TCRdb, TRBD1, cannot be confirmed without DNA. Germline values: CDR1 SQVTM, CDR2 ANQGSEA. CDR3 length equals 13 residues. The CDR3 reads CSVAGQGADGYTF.

The chain combines TRBV7-9 with TRBJ2-2; TCRdb's D call of TRBD1 is untestable without DNA. Germline CDR1 reads SEHNR; CDR2 reads FQNEAQ (reference sequence). The CDR3 extends over 14 amino acids. The CDR3 sequence: CASSPTLGPGELFF. The entire variable domain, with the rest obtained from reference TRBV7-9 and TRBJ2-2, is as follows: DTGVSQNPRHKITKRGQNVTFRCDPISEHNRLYWYRQTLGQGPEFLTYFQNEAQLEKSRLLSDRFSAERPKGSFSTLEIQRTEQGDSAMYLCASSPTLGPGELFFGEGSRLTVL.

The chain combines TRBV5-1 with TRBJ2-7; TCRdb proposes TRBD1, but this gene call is untestable without DNA. CDR1 SGHRS and CDR2 YFSETQ come from the germline V gene. CDR3 length: 15 residues. The chain's CDR3 is CASSLVRTGGHEQYF.

The gene calls are TRBV25-1 and TRBJ1-2. The CDR3 covers 13 residues. Germline CDR1 MGHDK, CDR2 SYGVNS. CDR3 in amino acids: CASRDTEDYGYTF.

The CDR3 is CASIDPSEDEQFF. The chain employs TRBV6-6 and TRBJ2-1. CDR1 and CDR2 (germline): MNHNY, SVGAGI (reference sequence). The CDR3 runs 13 residues.

This chain links TRBV29-1 with TRBJ2-7; TCRdb's assignment of TRBD1 cannot be checked, as there is no DNA. CDR1 SQVTM and CDR2 ANQGSEA come from the germline V gene. The CDR3 consists of 12 residues. The CDR3 loop is CSVEAVGGEQYF.

The J gene is TRBJ2-3, the V gene TRBV28. This CDR3 spans 11 amino acids. CDR1 and CDR2 (germline): MDHEN, SYDVKM. The CDR3 protein is CASSSIDTQYF.

The chain has TRBV29-1 and TRBJ1-4. This CDR3 is 16 amino acids long. Germline lookup yields CDR1 SQVTM and CDR2 ANQGSEA. This CDR3 is CSVEDPIQGGDEKLFF. The full variable domain, completed using reference TRBV29-1 and TRBJ1-4, is SAVISQKPSRDICQRGTSLTIQCQVDSQVTMMFWYRQQPGQSLTLIATANQGSEATYESGFVIDKFPISRPNLTFSTLTVSNMSPEDSSIYLCSVEDPIQGGDEKLFFGSGTQLSVL.

The rearrangement joins TRBV4-3 to TRBJ2-3. CDR3 length: 14 residues. Germline loops: CDR1 LGHNA, CDR2 YSLEER. The chain's CDR3 is CASSQDKPLGTQYF.

The chain is built from TRBV20-1 and TRBJ2-7; absent DNA, TCRdb's TRBD2 call cannot be checked. Germline V CDR1 and CDR2: DFQATT, SNEGSKA (reference sequence). The CDR3 loop spans 18 amino acids. The CDR3 loop is CSARGLDRVRTSEYEQYF.

The rearrangement joins TRBV7-2 to TRBJ2-7. The germline CDR1 and CDR2 sequences are SGHTA and FQGNSA. The CDR3 sequence is 13 residues long. The CDR3 loop reads CASSLSPTYEQYF.